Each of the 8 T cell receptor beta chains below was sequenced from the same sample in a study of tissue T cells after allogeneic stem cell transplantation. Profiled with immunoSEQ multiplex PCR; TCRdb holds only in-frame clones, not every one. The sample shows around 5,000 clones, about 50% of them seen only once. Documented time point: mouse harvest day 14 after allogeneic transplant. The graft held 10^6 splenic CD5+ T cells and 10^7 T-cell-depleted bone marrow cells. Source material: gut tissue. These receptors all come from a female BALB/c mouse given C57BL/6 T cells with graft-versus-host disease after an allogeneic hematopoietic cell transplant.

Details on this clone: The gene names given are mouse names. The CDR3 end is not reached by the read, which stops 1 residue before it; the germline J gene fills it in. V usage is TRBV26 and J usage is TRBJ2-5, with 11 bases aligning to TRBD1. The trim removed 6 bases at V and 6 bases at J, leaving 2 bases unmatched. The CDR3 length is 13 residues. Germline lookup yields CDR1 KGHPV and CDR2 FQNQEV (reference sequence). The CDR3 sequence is CASRGTGGDTQYF. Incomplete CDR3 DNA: TGTGCCAGCAGGGGGACAGGGGGTGACACCCAGTAC.

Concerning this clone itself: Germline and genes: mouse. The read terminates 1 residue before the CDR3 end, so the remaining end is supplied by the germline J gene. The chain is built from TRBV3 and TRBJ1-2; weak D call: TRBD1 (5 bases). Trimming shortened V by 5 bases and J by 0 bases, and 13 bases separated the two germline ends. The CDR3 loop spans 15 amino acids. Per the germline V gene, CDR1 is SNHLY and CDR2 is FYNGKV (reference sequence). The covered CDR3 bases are TGTGCCAGCAGCCCCCGACAGAATGCAAACTCCGACTACACC. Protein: CASSPRQNANSDYT. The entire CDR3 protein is CASSPRQNANSDYTF.

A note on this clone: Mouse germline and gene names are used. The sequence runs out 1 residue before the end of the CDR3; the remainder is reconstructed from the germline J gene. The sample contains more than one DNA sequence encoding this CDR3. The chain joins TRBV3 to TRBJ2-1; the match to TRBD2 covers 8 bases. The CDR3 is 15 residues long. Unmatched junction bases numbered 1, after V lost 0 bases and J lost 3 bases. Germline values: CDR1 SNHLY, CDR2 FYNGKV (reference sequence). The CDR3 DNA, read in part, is TGTGCCAGCAGCTTAGCAACTGGGGGCTATGCTGAGCAGTTC. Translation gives CASSLATGGYAEQF. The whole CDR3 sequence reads CASSLATGGYAEQFF.

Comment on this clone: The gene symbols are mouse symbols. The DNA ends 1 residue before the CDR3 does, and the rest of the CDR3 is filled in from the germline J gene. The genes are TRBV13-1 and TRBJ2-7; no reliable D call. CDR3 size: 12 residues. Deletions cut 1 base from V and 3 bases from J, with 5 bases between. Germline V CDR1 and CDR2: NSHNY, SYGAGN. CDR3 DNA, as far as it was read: TGTGCCAGCAGTGATAACATCTATGAACAGTAC. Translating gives CASSDNIYEQY. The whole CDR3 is CASSDNIYEQYF.

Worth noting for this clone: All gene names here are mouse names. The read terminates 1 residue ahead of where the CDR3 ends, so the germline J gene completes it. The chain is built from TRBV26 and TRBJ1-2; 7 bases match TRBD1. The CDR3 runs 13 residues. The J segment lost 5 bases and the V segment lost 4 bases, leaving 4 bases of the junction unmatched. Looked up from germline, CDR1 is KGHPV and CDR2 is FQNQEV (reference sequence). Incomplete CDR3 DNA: TGTGCCAGCAGTCCAACAGGGGATTCCGACTACACC. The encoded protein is CASSPTGDSDYT. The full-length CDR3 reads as CASSPTGDSDYTF.

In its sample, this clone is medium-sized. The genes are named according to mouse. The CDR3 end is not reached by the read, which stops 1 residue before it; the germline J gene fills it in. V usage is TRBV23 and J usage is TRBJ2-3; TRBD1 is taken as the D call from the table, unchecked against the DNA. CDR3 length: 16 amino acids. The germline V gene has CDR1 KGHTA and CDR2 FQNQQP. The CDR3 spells CSSSQSRAGGAETLYF. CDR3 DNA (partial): TGCTCCAGCAGTCAATCGAGGGCAGGGGGTGCAGAAACGCTGTAT.

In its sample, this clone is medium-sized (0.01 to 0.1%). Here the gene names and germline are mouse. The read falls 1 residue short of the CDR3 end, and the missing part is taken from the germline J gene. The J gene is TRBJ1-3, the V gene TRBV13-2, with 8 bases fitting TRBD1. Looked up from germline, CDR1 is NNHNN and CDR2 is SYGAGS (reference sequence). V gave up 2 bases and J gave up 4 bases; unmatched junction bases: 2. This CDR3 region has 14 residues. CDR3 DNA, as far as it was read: TGTGCCAGCGGTGACAGGGGGCGAGGAAATACGCTCTAT. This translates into CASGDRGRGNTLY. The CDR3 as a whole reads CASGDRGRGNTLYF.

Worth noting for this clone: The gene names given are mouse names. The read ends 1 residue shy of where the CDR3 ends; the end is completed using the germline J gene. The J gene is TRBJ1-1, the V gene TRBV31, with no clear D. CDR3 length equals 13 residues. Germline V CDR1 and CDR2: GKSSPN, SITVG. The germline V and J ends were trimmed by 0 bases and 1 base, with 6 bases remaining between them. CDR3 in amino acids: CAWSLRGNTEVFF. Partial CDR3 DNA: TGTGCCTGGAGTCTACGGGGGAACACAGAAGTCTTC.